What follows is one TCR beta chain and its context. This entry is derived from a study of T cell changes during pregnancy in multiple sclerosis. CDR1 is MNHEY, CDR2 SMNVEV, per germline (reference sequence). CDR3 length: 16 residues. Trimming removed 5 bases at V and 0 bases at J, with 13 bases between. The protocol was immunoSEQ multiplex PCR, while the TCRdb copy is restricted to in-frame clones and leaves out a portion. The sample has 100,000 or so clones, more than 90% seen once; the top ten hold around 3.2%. Sequenced here: peripheral blood, sampled in the second trimester of pregnancy. The chain links TRBV27 to TRBJ1-4; TRBD1 might be the D (5 bases). The TCR sequence derives from a female donor with multiple sclerosis, enrolled in a pregnancy study. This CDR3 is CASSEKQVATNEKLFF. The CDR3 region has the DNA TGTGCCAGCAGTGAAAAACAGGTTGCAACTAATGAAAAACTGTTTTTT.